A selection of T cell receptor beta chains follows, all from one sample in a study of blood T cell repertoires in COVID-19. Sequencing was performed with immunoSEQ multiplex PCR; in TCRdb, only in-frame clones are kept and a portion is missing. Of over 350,000 clones listed, about nine tenths are singletons. Material for sequencing was PBMCs or T cells enriched from blood (not recorded which). The receptor source for this set is a woman between 40 and 55 years old who had been exposed to COVID-19. Both conserved end residues are part of each CDR3. The order of the fields is V gene, J gene, clone size, D gene, CDR3 DNA, CDR3 protein. The D gene is left open where the match is weak. Size values are once, few and many counts, or a class for expanded clones, and some rows have none.

>TRBV15|TRBJ2-7|-|TRBD2
TGTGCCACCAGTCGACTGGGGAGGGGATTCTCCTACGAGCAGTACTTC
CATSRLGRGFSYEQYF
>TRBV14|TRBJ1-2|-|-
TGTGCCAGCAGCCACGGACAGTTCGGGTATGGCTACACCTTC
CASSHGQFGYGYTF
>TRBV7-3|TRBJ2-5|few|-
TGTGCCAGCAGCTTAAACAGGGAAGAGACCCAGTACTTC
CASSLNREETQYF
>TRBV24-1|TRBJ2-2|-|TRBD2
TGTGCCACCAGGTCCGGGACTAGCGACAGGGCCGGGGAGCTGTTTTTT
CATRSGTSDRAGELFF
>TRBV5-1|TRBJ1-1|-|-
TGCGCCAGCAGCGGGGACACTATGAACACTGAAGCTTTCTTT
CASSGDTMNTEAFF
>TRBV7-6|TRBJ1-3|-|TRBD1
TGTGCCAGCAGCTTGATACAGGGGTCTGGAAACACCATATATTTT
CASSLIQGSGNTIYF
>TRBV9|TRBJ2-2|-|TRBD1
TGTGCCAGCAGCGTAGGGACAGGGGTGTCTACCGGGGAGCTGTTTTTT
CASSVGTGVSTGELFF
>TRBV9|TRBJ1-1|-|TRBD1
TGTGCCAGCAGCGTAGAAGGGACAGGGAACGAAGCTTTCTTT
CASSVEGTGNEAFF
>TRBV27|TRBJ1-4|-|TRBD1
TGTGCCAGCAGTCCACCCGAGACCCTGAGGGGGCAGAAACTGTTTTTT
CASSPPETLRGQKLFF
>TRBV24-1|TRBJ1-2|-|TRBD1
TGTGCCACCCCTAGACCCGGGACAGGGCCTCAAGGGGACTATGGCTACACCTTC
CATPRPGTGPQGDYGYTF
>TRBV19|TRBJ1-2|few|TRBD1
TGTGCCACCACGGGACAGCGGACGTATCGTCCCTGGGGCTACACCTTC
CATTGQRTYRPWGYTF
>TRBV6-2/TRBV6-3|TRBJ1-1|-|-
TGTGCCAGCAGTTATTCTAGGGGCGCCGGGAACACTGAAGCTTTCTTT
CASSYSRGAGNTEAFF
>TRBV7-7|TRBJ2-7|-|TRBD1
TGTGCTAGCAGCTCCGGGACAGGAAGCTCCTACGAGCAGTACTTC
CASSSGTGSSYEQYF
>TRBV15|TRBJ1-2|-|TRBD1
TGTGCCACCAGCAGAGTCGGACAGGGGGACGATGGCTACACCTTC
CATSRVGQGDDGYTF
>TRBV12-3/TRBV12-4|TRBJ2-1|-|-
TGTGCCAGCGCACCTGGGGAGTATAATGAGCAGTTCTTC
CASAPGEYNEQFF
>TRBV12-3/TRBV12-4|TRBJ1-2|-|-
TGTGCCAGCAGTTTAACAGGGAGTTGGGGCTACACCTTC
CASSLTGSWGYTF
>TRBV19|TRBJ1-5|once|TRBD1
TGTGCCAGTAGCCAAGACAGGGCCCGCAATCAGCCCCAGCATTTT
CASSQDRARNQPQHF
>TRBV19|TRBJ1-2|-|TRBD1
TGTGCCACTGACAGGGGGAATTACAACTATGGCTACACCTTC
CATDRGNYNYGYTF
>TRBV18|TRBJ1-3|-|TRBD1
TGTGCCAGCTCACCCGTAACGCTTGGACAGGGGGATGGTGGCACCATATATTTT
CASSPVTLGQGDGGTIYF
>TRBV18|TRBJ2-1|-|-
TGTGCCAGCTCACCGAAAAGGAGGAAATACAATGAGCAGTTCTTC
CASSPKRRKYNEQFF
>TRBV7-8|TRBJ1-4|-|-
TGTGCCAGCAAGGGACAACTCAATGAAAAACTGTTTTTT
CASKGQLNEKLFF
>TRBV15|TRBJ2-1|-|-
TGTGCCACCAGCAGAGACAGGTCCAATGAGCAGTTCTTC
CATSRDRSNEQFF
>TRBV30|TRBJ1-1|-|-
TGTGCCTGGAGTGTAAGAGGGCGGATGAACACTGAAGCTTTCTTT
CAWSVRGRMNTEAFF
>TRBV6-5|TRBJ1-1|-|-
TGTGCCAGCAGCCCCCTGGAGGGCACTGAAGCTTTCTTT
CASSPLEGTEAFF
>TRBV30|TRBJ1-1|-|TRBD1
TGTGCCTGGGGAAGACAGGGCTTGAACACTGAAGCTTTCTTT
CAWGRQGLNTEAFF
>TRBV27|TRBJ2-3|-|-
TGTGCCAGCAGTCTGAGGACCGGGGGAGATACGCAGTATTTT
CASSLRTGGDTQYF
>TRBV20-1|TRBJ2-1|-|TRBD1
TGCAGTGCTAGTAGGGGGACAGGGGATGAGCAGTTCTTC
CSASRGTGDEQFF
>TRBV7-9|TRBJ1-1|-|-
TGTGCCAGCACCTATTCTCCGAACACTGAAGCTTTCTTT
CASTYSPNTEAFF
>TRBV19|TRBJ1-1|-|TRBD1
TGTGCCAGTAGTATCCCGGGACAGGGTAGGACTGAAGCTTTCTTT
CASSIPGQGRTEAFF
>TRBV20-1|TRBJ2-1|-|TRBD2
TGCAGTGCTAGTGGTTCGTGGGCGGGGGGATTCAATGAGCAGTTCTTC
CSASGSWAGGFNEQFF
>TRBV24-1|TRBJ1-2|-|-
TGTGCCACCAGTGACCCGACAGGTTCCACCTATGGCTACACCTTC
CATSDPTGSTYGYTF
>TRBV2|TRBJ2-1|-|TRBD2
TGTGCCAGCAGCTTAGCGGGCAACAATGAGCAGTTCTTC
CASSLAGNNEQFF
>TRBV15|TRBJ1-2|-|TRBD1
TGTGCCACCAGCAGTTTTAAACAGGGGGCCGCGCTGAACTATGGCTACACCTTC
CATSSFKQGAALNYGYTF
>TRBV7-9|TRBJ2-1|-|-
TGTGCCCAAGAGGTATATTTACGGGAGCGATCTGGTTCCTACAATGAGCAGTTCTTC
CAQEVYLRERSGSYNEQFF
>TRBV5-1|TRBJ2-7|-|TRBD1
TGCGCCAGCAGCTCGTGGGACAGCAACTACGAGCAGTACTTC
CASSSWDSNYEQYF
>TRBV7-8|TRBJ1-3|few|-
TGTGCCAGCAGCCCCAGGACAGCTGGAAACACCATATATTTT
CASSPRTAGNTIYF
>TRBV27|TRBJ2-1|-|-
TGTGCCAGCAAGTTTGGGAGTCCCTACAATGAGCAGTTCTTC
CASKFGSPYNEQFF
>TRBV28|TRBJ1-2|-|TRBD1
TGTGCCAGCAGCCCAGGGGGGAACTATGGCTACACCTTC
CASSPGGNYGYTF
>TRBV5-6|TRBJ2-1|-|TRBD1
TGTGCCAGCAAAAAAGGGACAGGGGGCGGATCCTACAATGAGCAGTTCTTC
CASKKGTGGGSYNEQFF
>TRBV4-1|TRBJ1-6|-|TRBD1
TGCGCCAGCAGGTCGACAGGGGCGAATTCACCCCTCCACTTT
CASRSTGANSPLHF
>TRBV2|TRBJ2-3|many|-
TGTGCCAGCGGGAGCTTTACTAGCACAGATACGCAGTATTTT
CASGSFTSTDTQYF
>TRBV19|TRBJ1-2|-|-
TGTGCCAGTAGTATCACGACAGGATCCTATGGCTACACCTTC
CASSITTGSYGYTF
>TRBV2|TRBJ1-1|-|-
TGTGCCAGCAGTGAACAGGGCAGCCTGAACACTGAAGCTTTCTTT
CASSEQGSLNTEAFF
>TRBV19|TRBJ1-5|-|-
TGTGCCAGTAGTATAGCGGGGGGGGACAGCAATCAGCCCCAGCATTTT
CASSIAGGDSNQPQHF
>TRBV5-5|TRBJ1-3|-|-
TGTGCCAGTTTGGGGAGCCTATCTGGAAACACCATATATTTT
CASLGSLSGNTIYF
>TRBV5-8|TRBJ2-3|-|-
TGTGCCAGCGGGACCTCGACTAGAATCACAGATACGCAGTATTTT
CASGTSTRITDTQYF
>TRBV7-9|TRBJ1-2|-|-
TGTGCCAGCAGCTTTGGGGCCCGATCCTATGGCTACACCTTC
CASSFGARSYGYTF
>TRBV19|TRBJ2-4|-|-
TGTGCCAGTAGTATAGGTCCAGGGAACATTCAGTACTTC
CASSIGPGNIQYF
>TRBV6-5|TRBJ1-2|-|TRBD1
TGTGCCAGCAGTCAAACAGGGGGTGGTGGCTACACCTTC
CASSQTGGGGYTF
>TRBV30|TRBJ1-2|-|-
TGTGCCTGGAGTGGGGGGACAAATGGCTACACCTTC
CAWSGGTNGYTF
>TRBV29-1|TRBJ2-5|-|TRBD2
TGCAGCGTTCAAGCGGGAGGAGTTGAGACCCAGTACTTC
CSVQAGGVETQYF
>TRBV10-1|TRBJ2-5|-|TRBD1
TGCGCCAGCAGTGAGGGGCAGGGGGCTTTGGAGACCCAGTACTTC
CASSEGQGALETQYF
>TRBV7-9|TRBJ2-5|once|-
TGTGCCAGCAGCTTAAGCGAGTACCAAGAGACCCAGTACTTC
CASSLSEYQETQYF
>TRBV19|TRBJ1-1|-|-
TGTGCCAGTATTATATGGGGGGACGGGACCACTGAAGCTTTCTTT
CASIIWGDGTTEAFF
>TRBV5-6|TRBJ2-2|-|TRBD1
TGTGCCAGCAGCTTTGCCGGGACAGGGGGCGGGGAGCTGTTTTTT
CASSFAGTGGGELFF
>TRBV2|TRBJ2-1|few|TRBD2
TGTGCCAGCAGACTAGCGGGAGTCAATGAGCAGTTCTTC
CASRLAGVNEQFF
>TRBV18|TRBJ2-1|-|TRBD2
TGTGCCAGCTCACTAGGTCGGGGGGGCTACAATGAGCAGTTCTTC
CASSLGRGGYNEQFF